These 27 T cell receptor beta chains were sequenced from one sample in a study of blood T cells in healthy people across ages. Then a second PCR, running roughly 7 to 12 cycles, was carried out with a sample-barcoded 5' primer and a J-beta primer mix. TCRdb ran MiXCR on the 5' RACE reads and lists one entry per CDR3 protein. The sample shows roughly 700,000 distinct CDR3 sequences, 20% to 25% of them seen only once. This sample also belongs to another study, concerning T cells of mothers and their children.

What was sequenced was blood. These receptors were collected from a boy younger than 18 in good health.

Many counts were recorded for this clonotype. The CDR3 DNA is TGTGCCAGCAGTTTGGGGAGGGTCTCCTACGAGCAGTACTTC. This encodes CASSLGRVSYEQYF. This chain uses TRBV12-3 or TRBV12-4 with TRBJ2-7; 7 nucleotides align to TRBD2. The CDR3 length is 14 residues. Unmatched junction bases numbered 2, after V lost 3 bases and J lost 0 bases.

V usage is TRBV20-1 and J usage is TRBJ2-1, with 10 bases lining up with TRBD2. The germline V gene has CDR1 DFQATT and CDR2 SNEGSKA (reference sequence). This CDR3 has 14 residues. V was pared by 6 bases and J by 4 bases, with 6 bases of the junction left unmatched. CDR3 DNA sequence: TGCAGTGCCAGGCAGCGGGAGGGGTACAATGAGCAGTTCTTC. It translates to CSARQREGYNEQFF.

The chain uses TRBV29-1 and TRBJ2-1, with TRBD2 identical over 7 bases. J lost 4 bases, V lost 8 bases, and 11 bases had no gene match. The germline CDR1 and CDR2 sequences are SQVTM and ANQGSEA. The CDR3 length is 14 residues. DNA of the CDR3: TGCAGCTTTCAAGTAGCGGGCCTTTACAATGAGCAGTTCTTC. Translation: CSFQVAGLYNEQFF.

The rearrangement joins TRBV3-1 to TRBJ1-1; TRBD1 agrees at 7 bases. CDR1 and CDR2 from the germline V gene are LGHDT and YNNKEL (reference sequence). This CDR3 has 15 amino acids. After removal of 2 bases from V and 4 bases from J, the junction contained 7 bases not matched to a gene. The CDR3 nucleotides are TGTGCCAGCAGCCAAACCGACAGGGTTGGCACTGAAGCTTTCTTT. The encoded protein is CASSQTDRVGTEAFF.

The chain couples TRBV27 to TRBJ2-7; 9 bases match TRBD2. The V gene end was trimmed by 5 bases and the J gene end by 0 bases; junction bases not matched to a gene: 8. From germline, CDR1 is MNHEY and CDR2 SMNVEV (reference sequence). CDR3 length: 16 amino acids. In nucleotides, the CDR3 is TGTGCCAGCAGTGCTCGACTAGCGGTGAGCTCCTACGAGCAGTACTTC. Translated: CASSARLAVSSYEQYF.

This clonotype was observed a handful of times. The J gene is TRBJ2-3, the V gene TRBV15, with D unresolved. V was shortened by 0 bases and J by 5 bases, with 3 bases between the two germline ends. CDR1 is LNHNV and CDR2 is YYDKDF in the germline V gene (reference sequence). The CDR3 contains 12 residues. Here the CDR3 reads CATSRDRDTQYF. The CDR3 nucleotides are TGTGCCACCAGCAGAGATAGAGATACGCAGTATTTT.

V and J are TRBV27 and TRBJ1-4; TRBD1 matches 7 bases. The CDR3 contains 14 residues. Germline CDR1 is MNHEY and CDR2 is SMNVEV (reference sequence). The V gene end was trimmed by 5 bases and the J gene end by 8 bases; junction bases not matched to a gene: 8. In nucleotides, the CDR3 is TGTGCCAGCAGTGGAAAGGGGGCGAGGGAAAAACTGTTTTTT. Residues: CASSGKGAREKLFF.

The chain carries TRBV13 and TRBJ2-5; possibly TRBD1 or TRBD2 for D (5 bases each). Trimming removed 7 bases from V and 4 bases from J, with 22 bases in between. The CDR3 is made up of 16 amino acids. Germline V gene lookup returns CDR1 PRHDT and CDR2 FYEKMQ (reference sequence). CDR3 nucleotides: TGTGCCAGCACCTACTCGAATCAGGGAGTCCGAGAGACCCAGTACTTC. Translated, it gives CASTYSNQGVRETQYF.

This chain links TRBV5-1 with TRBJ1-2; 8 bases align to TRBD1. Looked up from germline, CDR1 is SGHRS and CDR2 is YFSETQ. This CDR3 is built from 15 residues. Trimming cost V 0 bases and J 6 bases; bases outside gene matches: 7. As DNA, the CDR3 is TGCGCCAGCAGCTTGGCGGGACAGGAGCTGAATGGCTACACCTTC. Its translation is CASSLAGQELNGYTF.

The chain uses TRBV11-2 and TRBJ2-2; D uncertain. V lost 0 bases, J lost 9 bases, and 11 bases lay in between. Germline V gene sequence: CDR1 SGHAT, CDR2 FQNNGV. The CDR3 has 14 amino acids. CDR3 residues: CASSLDSEAWELFF. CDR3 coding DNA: TGTGCCAGCAGCTTAGACAGTGAGGCGTGGGAGCTGTTTTTT.

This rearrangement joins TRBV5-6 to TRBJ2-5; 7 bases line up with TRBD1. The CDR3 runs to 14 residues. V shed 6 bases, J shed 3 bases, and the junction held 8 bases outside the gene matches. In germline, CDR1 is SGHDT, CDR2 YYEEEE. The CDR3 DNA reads TGTGCCAGCACTCCGGTAGGACAGGAAGAGACCCAGTACTTC. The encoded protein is CASTPVGQEETQYF.

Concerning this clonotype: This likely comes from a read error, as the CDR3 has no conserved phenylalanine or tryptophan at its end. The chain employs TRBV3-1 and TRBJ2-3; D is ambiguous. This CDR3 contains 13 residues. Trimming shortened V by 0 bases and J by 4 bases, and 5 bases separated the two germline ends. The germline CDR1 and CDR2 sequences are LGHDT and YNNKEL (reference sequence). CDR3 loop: CASSQDYADTQYL. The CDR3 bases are TGTGCCAGCAGCCAAGATTACGCAGATACGCAGTATCTT.

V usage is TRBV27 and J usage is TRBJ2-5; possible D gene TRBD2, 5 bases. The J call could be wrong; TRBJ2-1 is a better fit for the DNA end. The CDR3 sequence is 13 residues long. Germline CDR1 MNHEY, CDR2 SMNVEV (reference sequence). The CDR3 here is CASSDRGYNEQFF. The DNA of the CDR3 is TGTGCCAGCAGCGACCGGGGATACAATGAGCAGTTCTTC.

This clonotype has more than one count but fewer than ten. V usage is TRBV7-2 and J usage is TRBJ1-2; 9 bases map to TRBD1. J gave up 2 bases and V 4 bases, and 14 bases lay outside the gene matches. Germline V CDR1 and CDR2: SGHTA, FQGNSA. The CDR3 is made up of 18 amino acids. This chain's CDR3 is CASSSQSGTGFLNYGYTF. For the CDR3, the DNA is TGTGCCAGCAGCTCCCAATCCGGGACAGGGTTTCTGAACTATGGCTACACCTTC.

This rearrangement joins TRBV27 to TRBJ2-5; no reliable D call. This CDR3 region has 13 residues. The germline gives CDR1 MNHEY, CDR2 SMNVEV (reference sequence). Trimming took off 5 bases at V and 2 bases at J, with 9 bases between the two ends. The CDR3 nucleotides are TGTGCCAGCAGTCCCAGGATGCAAGAGACCCAGTACTTC. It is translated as CASSPRMQETQYF.

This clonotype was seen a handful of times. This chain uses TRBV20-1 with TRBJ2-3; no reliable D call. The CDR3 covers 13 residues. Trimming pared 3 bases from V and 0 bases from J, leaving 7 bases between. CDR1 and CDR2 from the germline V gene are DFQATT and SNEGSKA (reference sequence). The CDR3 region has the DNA TGCAGTGCTAGCCCAGTAAGCACAGATACGCAGTATTTT. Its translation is CSASPVSTDTQYF.

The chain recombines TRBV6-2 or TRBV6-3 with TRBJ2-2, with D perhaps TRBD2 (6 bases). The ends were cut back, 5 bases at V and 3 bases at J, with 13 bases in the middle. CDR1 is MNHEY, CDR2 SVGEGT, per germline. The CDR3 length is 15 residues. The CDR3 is CASSPLALYTGELFF. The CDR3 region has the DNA TGTGCCAGCAGTCCCCTAGCGCTTTACACCGGGGAGCTGTTTTTT.

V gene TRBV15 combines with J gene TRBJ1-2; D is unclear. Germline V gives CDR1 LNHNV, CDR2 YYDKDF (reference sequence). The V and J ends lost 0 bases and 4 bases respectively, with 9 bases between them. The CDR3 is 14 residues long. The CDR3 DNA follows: TGTGCCACCAGCAGAGATTTAGGGTCCTATGGCTACACCTTC. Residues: CATSRDLGSYGYTF.

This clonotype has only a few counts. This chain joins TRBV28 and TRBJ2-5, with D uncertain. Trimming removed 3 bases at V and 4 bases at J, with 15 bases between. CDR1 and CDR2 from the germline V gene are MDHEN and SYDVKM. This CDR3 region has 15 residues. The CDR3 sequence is CASSFHNRIRETQYF. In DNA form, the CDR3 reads TGTGCCAGCAGTTTTCACAATAGGATTCGAGAGACCCAGTACTTC.

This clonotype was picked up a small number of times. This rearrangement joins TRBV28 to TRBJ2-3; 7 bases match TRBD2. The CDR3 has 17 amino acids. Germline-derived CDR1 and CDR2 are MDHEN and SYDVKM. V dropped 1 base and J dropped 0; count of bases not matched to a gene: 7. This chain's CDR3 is CASSLSGLAASTDTQYF. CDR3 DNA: TGTGCCAGCAGTTTATCCGGCCTAGCGGCTAGCACAGATACGCAGTATTTT.

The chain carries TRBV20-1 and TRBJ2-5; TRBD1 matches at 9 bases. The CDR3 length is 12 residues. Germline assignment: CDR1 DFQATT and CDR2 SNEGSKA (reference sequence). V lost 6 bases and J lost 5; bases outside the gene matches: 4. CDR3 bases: TGCAGTGCCGGACAGGGGTACGAGACCCAGTACTTC. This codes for CSAGQGYETQYF.

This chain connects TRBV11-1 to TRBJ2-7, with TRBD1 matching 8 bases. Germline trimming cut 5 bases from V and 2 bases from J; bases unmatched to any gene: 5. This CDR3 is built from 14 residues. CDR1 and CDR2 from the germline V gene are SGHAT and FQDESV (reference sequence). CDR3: CASSRDRFTYEQYF. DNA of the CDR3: TGTGCCAGCAGCCGGGACAGGTTTACCTACGAGCAGTACTTC.

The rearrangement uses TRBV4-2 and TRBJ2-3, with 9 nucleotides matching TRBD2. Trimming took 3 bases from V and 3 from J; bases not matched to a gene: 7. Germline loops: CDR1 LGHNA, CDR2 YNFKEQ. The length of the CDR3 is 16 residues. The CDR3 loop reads CASSHLSGGRTDTQYF. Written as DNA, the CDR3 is TGTGCCAGCAGCCACCTCAGCGGGGGGAGGACAGATACGCAGTATTTT.

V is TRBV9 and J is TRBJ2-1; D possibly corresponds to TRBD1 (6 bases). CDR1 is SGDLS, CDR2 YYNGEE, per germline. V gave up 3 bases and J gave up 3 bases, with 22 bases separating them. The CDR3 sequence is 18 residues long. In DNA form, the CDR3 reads TGTGCCAGCAGCGACAGGGCGTCCATTATAGGGGGCTACAATGAGCAGTTCTTC. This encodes CASSDRASIIGGYNEQFF.

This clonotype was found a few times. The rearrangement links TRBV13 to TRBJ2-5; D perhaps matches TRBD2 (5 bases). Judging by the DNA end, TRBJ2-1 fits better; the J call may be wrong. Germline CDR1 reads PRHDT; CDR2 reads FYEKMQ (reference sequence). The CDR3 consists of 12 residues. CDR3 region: CASSSGRGEQFF. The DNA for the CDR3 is TGTGCCAGCAGCTCGGGCCGGGGTGAGCAGTTCTTC.

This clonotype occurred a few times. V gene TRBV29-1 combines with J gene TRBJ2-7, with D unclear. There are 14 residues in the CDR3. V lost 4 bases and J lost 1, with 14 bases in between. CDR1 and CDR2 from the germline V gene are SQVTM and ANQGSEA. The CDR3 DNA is TGCAGCGTTGTCAACCTAGACGATTCCTACGAGCAGTACTTC. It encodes CSVVNLDDSYEQYF.

CDR3 sequence reads: CSVELEEETQYF. In DNA, the CDR3 is TGCAGCGTTGAGCTAGAGGAAGAGACCCAGTACTTC. This sequence joins TRBV29-1 and TRBJ2-5, with D unclear. This CDR3 has 12 residues. Germline V gene data show CDR1 as SQVTM and CDR2 as ANQGSEA. V was pared by 3 bases and J by 3 bases, with 8 bases between.